The 26 T cell receptor beta chains reported below all come from one sample, sequenced in a study of blood T cell repertoires in COVID-19. Libraries were prepared by immunoSEQ multiplex PCR; TCRdb keeps only in-frame clonotypes and omits some of them. The sample has 56,000 or so clones; roughly 84% are singletons. The material sequenced was peripheral blood. The receptors originated from a woman of 80 years or more with acute or convalescent COVID-19.

The chain uses TRBV5-1 and TRBJ1-1; 7 nucleotides line up with TRBD1. Per the germline V gene, CDR1 is SGHRS and CDR2 is YFSETQ. There are 15 residues in the CDR3. After removal of 4 bases from V and 5 bases from J, the junction contained 11 bases not matched to a gene. This CDR3 is CASSRGTGEITEAFF. In DNA, the CDR3 is TGCGCCAGCAGCAGGGGCACAGGGGAGATAACTGAAGCTTTCTTT.

V usage is TRBV5-1 and J usage is TRBJ2-6; D may be TRBD1 (5 bases). Germline CDR1 SGHRS, CDR2 YFSETQ. V lost 0 bases and J lost 0, with 16 bases in between. CDR3 length equals 19 residues. The CDR3 region has the DNA TGCGCCAGCAGCTTGGCCCCGCAGGGCCCTCTCTCTGGGGCCAACGTCCTGACTTTC. This codes for CASSLAPQGPLSGANVLTF.

This clone showed up just a few times. The chain links TRBV7-8 to TRBJ1-4, with D unresolved. CDR1 is SGHVS and CDR2 is FQNEAQ in the germline V gene. The CDR3 spans 13 residues. V was pared by 4 bases and J by 0 bases, with 3 bases between. The DNA for the CDR3 is TGTGCCAGCAGCTATACAACTAATGAAAAACTGTTTTTT. Translating it yields CASSYTTNEKLFF.

This chain uses TRBV14 with TRBJ2-7; 7 bases align to TRBD1. The trim removed 4 bases at V and 5 bases at J, leaving 8 bases unmatched. Per germline, CDR1 SGHDN and CDR2 FVKESK. This CDR3 comprises 14 residues. CDR3 residues: CASSRDRVSNEQYF. The CDR3 nucleotides are TGTGCCAGCAGCCGCGACAGGGTGTCGAACGAGCAGTACTTC.

Turning to this clone: One end of the junction is discordant with germline, which a read error may explain. Distinct nucleotide sequences in the sample also encode this CDR3. This chain links TRBV29-1 with TRBJ1-2; tentatively, D is TRBD1 (5 bases). Germline V gene data show CDR1 as SQVTM and CDR2 as ANQGSEA. CDR3 size: 14 residues. CDR3 coding DNA: TGCAGCGTTGAGATGGCAGGGAAGGGGTCCACAGTTGGGTTC. Protein: CSVEMAGKGSTVGF.

V and J are TRBV6-4 and TRBJ1-1; TRBD1 agrees at 8 bases. CDR3 size: 15 residues. J lost 2 bases, V lost 2 bases, and 4 bases had no gene match. CDR1 is MRHNA and CDR2 is SNTAGT in the germline V gene. Written as DNA, the CDR3 is TGTGCCAGCAGTGACGGGACAGGAGGTAACACTGAAGCTTTCTTT. It codes for CASSDGTGGNTEAFF.

The chain couples TRBV7-8 to TRBJ2-5; 8 nucleotides align to TRBD2. From germline, CDR1 is SGHVS and CDR2 FQNEAQ. The length of the CDR3 is 13 residues. V shed 5 bases and J 4 bases; nucleotides not matched to a gene: 3. The CDR3 DNA follows: TGTGCCAGCAGCCGCCGGGGGGGAGAGACCCAGTACTTC. Residues: CASSRRGGETQYF.

This chain connects TRBV3-1 (or the pseudogene TRBV3-2) to TRBJ2-7; D is unresolved. V lost 1 base and J 0 bases, leaving 13 bases between the germline ends. CDR3 length: 16 amino acids. The germline gives CDR1 LGHDT, CDR2 YNNKEL (reference sequence). CDR3 nucleotides: TGTGCCAGCAGCCAAGTGTGGCAGCCTAGCTCCTACGAGCAGTACTTC. Protein sequence: CASSQVWQPSSYEQYF.

The rearrangement links TRBV6-5 to TRBJ1-5; D uncertain. Germline V gene lookup returns CDR1 MNHEY and CDR2 SVGAGI. With 10 bases removed from V and 2 bases from J, the gap between germline ends came to 18 bases. CDR3 length: 15 residues. The CDR3 coding sequence is TGTGCCACCCCGGGGAAAGGTTACGGCAATCAGCCCCAGCATTTT. It encodes CATPGKGYGNQPQHF.

A few counts support this clone. The chain couples TRBV5-1 to TRBJ1-6, with D unresolved. The CDR3 has 18 residues. V was cut by 3 bases and J by 7 bases, with 23 bases left in between. Germline V gene lookup returns CDR1 SGHRS and CDR2 YFSETQ. CDR3: CASSSGVSVDLGNSPLHF. Written as DNA, the CDR3 is TGCGCCAGCAGCTCGGGAGTTTCGGTCGATCTGGGAAATTCACCCCTCCACTTT.

The genes are TRBV6-5 and TRBJ2-2; D might be TRBD1 (8 bases). The germline V and J ends were trimmed by 6 bases and 4 bases, with 15 bases remaining between them. CDR3 length: 15 amino acids. Germline-derived CDR1 and CDR2 are MNHEY and SVGAGI. The CDR3 region has the DNA TGTGCCAGCAGGGCACAGGGGGGGACCACCGGGGAGCTGTTTTTT. Translated, it gives CASRAQGGTTGELFF.

The CDR3 loop reads CASSDLLGSGYTF. CDR3 DNA: TGTGCCAGTAGTGACCTTTTGGGCAGTGGCTACACCTTC. The chain combines TRBV19 with TRBJ1-2; D gene unclear. V shed 5 bases and J shed 7 bases, with 14 bases lying between them. The CDR3 runs 13 residues. Per germline, CDR1 LNHDA and CDR2 SQIVND (reference sequence).

Relative to its sample, this clone is large. V gene TRBV5-8 combines with J gene TRBJ2-2, with 8 bases fitting TRBD1. The germline V gene encodes CDR1 SGHTS and CDR2 YDEGEE. V dropped 1 base and J dropped 13; count of bases not matched to a gene: 9. The length of the CDR3 is 14 residues. CDR3 protein: CASSLQQGDNVLFF. CDR3 nucleotides: TGTGCCAGCAGCTTGCAACAGGGGGATAATGTGCTGTTTTTT.

The rearrangement joins TRBV19 to TRBJ2-7, with TRBD1 as a possible D gene (6 bases). CDR1 and CDR2 from the germline V gene are LNHDA and SQIVND (reference sequence). Trimming took 4 bases from V and 3 from J, leaving 16 bases between them. The length of the CDR3 is 15 residues. The CDR3 loop is CASSKGVLERYEQYF. CDR3 DNA: TGTGCCAGTAGTAAGGGGGTTTTAGAGCGCTACGAGCAGTACTTC.

J is TRBJ2-3 and V is TRBV5-1, with D tentatively TRBD1 (5 bases). V lost 0 bases, J lost 5 bases, and 16 bases lay in between. Germline V gene sequence: CDR1 SGHRS, CDR2 YFSETQ. CDR3 length equals 16 residues. The CDR3 region has the DNA TGCGCCAGCAGCTTGGCCGTTGATAGCCAGGGAGATACGCAGTATTTT. Its protein is CASSLAVDSQGDTQYF.

The chain links TRBV5-1 to TRBJ2-2; 7 bases agree with TRBD1. The ends lost 0 bases at V and 3 bases at J; junction bases unmatched: 2. This CDR3 spans 15 amino acids. Looked up from germline, CDR1 is SGHRS and CDR2 is YFSETQ. CDR3 sequence: CASSLEGGHTGELFF. DNA of the CDR3: TGCGCCAGCAGCTTGGAAGGGGGCCACACCGGGGAGCTGTTTTTT.

V is TRBV5-1 and J is TRBJ2-1; D might be TRBD1 (6 bases). Per germline, CDR1 SGHRS and CDR2 YFSETQ. The CDR3 is 14 amino acids. Trimming shortened V by 2 bases and J by 5 bases, and 11 bases separated the two germline ends. The CDR3 sequence is CASSFRTDHNEQFF. CDR3 DNA sequence: TGCGCCAGCAGCTTTAGGACAGATCACAATGAGCAGTTCTTC.

The V and J genes are TRBV7-2 and TRBJ1-4, with 7 bases identical to TRBD1. J gave up 5 bases and V 1 base, and 4 bases lay outside the gene matches. Germline values: CDR1 SGHTA, CDR2 FQGNSA. The CDR3 is 15 residues long. CDR3 sequence reads: CASSLGGQENEKLFF. The CDR3 region has the DNA TGTGCCAGCAGCTTAGGAGGACAGGAAAATGAAAAACTGTTTTTT. Looking up the rest from reference TRBV7-2 and TRBJ1-4 gives the full variable domain: GAGVSQSPSNKVTEKGKDVELRCDPISGHTALYWYRQSLGQGLEFLIYFQGNSAPDKSGLPSDRFSAERTGGSVSTLTIQRTQQEDSAVYLCASSLGGQENEKLFFGSGTQLSVL.

In nucleotides, the CDR3 is TGTGCCAGTAGTACCGTAAATTCACCCCTCCACTTT. Protein sequence: CASSTVNSPLHF. The chain uses TRBV19 and TRBJ1-6; D unresolved. This CDR3 spans 12 amino acids. The V and J ends lost 4 bases and 7 bases respectively, with 5 bases between them. The germline V gene encodes CDR1 LNHDA and CDR2 SQIVND (reference sequence).

This clone was picked up one time. The chain combines TRBV5-1 with TRBJ1-1; D ambiguous. CDR3 size: 13 residues. Germline loops: CDR1 SGHRS, CDR2 YFSETQ. Trimming left V 5 bases short and J 1 base short, with 9 bases between. CDR3 DNA sequence: TGCGCCAGCAGTGGTAGCCAGAACACTGAAGCTTTCTTT. Protein sequence: CASSGSQNTEAFF.

The chain links TRBV9 to TRBJ2-3; D not resolved. In germline, CDR1 is SGDLS, CDR2 YYNGEE. Between the trimmed V and J ends, which lost 2 bases and 2 bases, there was a span of 12 bases. The CDR3 length is 15 residues. CDR3 bases: TGTGCCAGCAGCGTTAACAGCCTACTCACAGATACGCAGTATTTT. It is translated as CASSVNSLLTDTQYF.

The chain combines TRBV4-2 with TRBJ2-3; TRBD2 matches 8 bases. The germline V gene encodes CDR1 LGHNA and CDR2 YNFKEQ. CDR3 length: 17 amino acids. After removal of 4 bases from V and 3 bases from J, the junction contained 12 bases not matched to a gene. The CDR3: CASSPDPGGGGTDTQYF. The CDR3 DNA is TGTGCCAGCAGCCCCGACCCGGGGGGCGGGGGGACAGATACGCAGTATTTT.

The chain combines TRBV7-7 with TRBJ2-1; TRBD2 agrees at 14 bases. Germline loops: CDR1 SSHAT, CDR2 FNYEAQ (reference sequence). This CDR3 region has 16 residues. The V segment lost 4 bases and the J segment 7 bases; nucleotides outside the gene matches: 6. CDR3: CASSSGLAGGGNEQFF. CDR3 DNA sequence: TGTGCCAGCAGCTCCGGACTAGCGGGGGGCGGGAATGAGCAGTTCTTC.

CDR3 residues: CASSQEGESEQYF. The CDR3 DNA sequence: TGTGCCAGCAGCCAAGAGGGGGAGTCAGAGCAGTACTTC. The chain couples TRBV2 to TRBJ2-7; D is possibly TRBD1 (6 bases). Germline CDR1 SNHLY, CDR2 FYNNEI. The CDR3 extends over 13 amino acids. The V end lost 6 bases, the J end lost 7 bases, and 16 bases lay between the germline ends.

The gene calls are TRBV18 and TRBJ2-1; 12 bases line up with TRBD2. CDR1 is KGHSH and CDR2 is LQKENI in the germline V gene. The CDR3 contains 17 residues. The junction had 8 bases not matched to a gene; V was cut back by 0 bases and J by 8 bases. DNA of the CDR3: TGTGCCAGCTCACCACCGGTTTCTAGCGGGGGGGCCGATGAGCAGTTCTTC. Encoded protein: CASSPPVSSGGADEQFF.

This sequence joins TRBV3-1 (or the pseudogene TRBV3-2) and TRBJ1-5, with 8 bases lining up with TRBD1. The CDR3 loop spans 14 amino acids. The junction had 2 bases not matched to a gene; V was cut back by 3 bases and J by 4 bases. Germline values: CDR1 LGHDT, CDR2 YNNKEL (reference sequence). In DNA, the CDR3 is TGTGCCAGCAGCCAGGACAGGGCTAATCAGCCCCAGCATTTT. It yields the protein CASSQDRANQPQHF.